The clone carrying this TCR beta chain was observed a handful of times. Its antigen is unidentified. This sample was included in a study of glioma-infiltrating T cells after dendritic cell vaccination. Study observations and caveats: Complete blood and tumor specimen sets were limited to few patients.

Primers: 60 V beta forward and 13 J beta reverse. Assay: immunoSEQ multiplex PCR; the TCRdb copy retains only in-frame clones and omits some. The sample holds 93,000 or so clones, about four fifths seen once. The V and J ends lost 5 bases and 2 bases, in that order; junction bases with no gene match: 7. Germline loops: CDR1 MGHRA, CDR2 YSYEKL. The length of the CDR3 is 15 residues. This receptor was identified in a human donor with glioblastoma. The chain employs TRBV4-1 and TRBJ2-7; 9 bases line up with TRBD1. The sequences come from blood, collected before dendritic cell vaccination. CDR3 loop: CASSAPGTGTYEQYF. CDR3 sequence (DNA): TGCGCCAGCAGCGCACCCGGGACAGGGACCTACGAGCAGTACTTC.